These T cell receptor beta chains were read from a single sample in a study of shared clonotypes between healthy human individuals. Data came from immunoSEQ multiplex PCR; TCRdb stores just in-frame clones and leaves some out. The sample shows about 600,000 clones, roughly 97% of them seen only once. Sequences were obtained from naive CD4+ T cells sorted from blood. All receptors derive from a woman aged 25 to 39 in good health. The CDR3 runs from the conserved cysteine through the conserved F or W. The order of the fields is CDR3 protein, CDR3 DNA, clone size, CDR3 length, V gene, D gene, J gene. A D gene is named only where the DNA matches it firmly. Where a row states a size, it is once, few, many or the class of an expanded clone; other rows omit it.

cdr3_aa: CASSQPPRSTNYGYTF
cdr3_nt: TGTGCCAGCAGCCAACCCCCCCGCAGTACTAACTATGGCTACACCTTC
clone_size: -
cdr3_length: 16
v_call: TRBV4-2
d_call: -
j_call: TRBJ1-2

cdr3_aa: CASSLKGGMSEAFF
cdr3_nt: TGTGCCAGCAGCTTAAAGGGGGGCATGAGTGAAGCTTTCTTT
clone_size: -
cdr3_length: 14
v_call: TRBV7-9
d_call: -
j_call: TRBJ1-1

cdr3_aa: CASSLSRGETQYF
cdr3_nt: TGTGCCAGCAGCTTAAGCAGGGGGGAGACCCAGTACTTC
clone_size: -
cdr3_length: 13
v_call: TRBV11-2
d_call: TRBD1
j_call: TRBJ2-5

cdr3_aa: CASSYSSSVTYEQYF
cdr3_nt: TGTGCCAGCAGTTACTCTTCTAGCGTAACCTACGAGCAGTACTTC
clone_size: -
cdr3_length: 15
v_call: TRBV6-5
d_call: -
j_call: TRBJ2-7

cdr3_aa: CATSRETEGPGDF
cdr3_nt: TGTGCCACCAGCAGAGAAACGGAAGGCCCCGGGGATTTT
clone_size: -
cdr3_length: 13
v_call: TRBV15
d_call: -
j_call: TRBJ1-4

cdr3_aa: CASSFLEGPEQYF
cdr3_nt: TGTGCCAGCAGCTTCCTTGAAGGTCCCGAGCAGTACTTC
clone_size: -
cdr3_length: 13
v_call: TRBV11-2
d_call: -
j_call: TRBJ2-7

cdr3_aa: CALGTSGSTGELFF
cdr3_nt: TGTGCCCTCGGGACTAGCGGGAGCACCGGGGAGCTGTTTTTT
clone_size: -
cdr3_length: 14
v_call: TRBV30
d_call: TRBD2
j_call: TRBJ2-2

cdr3_aa: CASSESEETQYF
cdr3_nt: TGTGCCAGCAGCGAGTCGGAGGAGACCCAGTACTTC
clone_size: -
cdr3_length: 12
v_call: TRBV9
d_call: -
j_call: TRBJ2-5

cdr3_aa: CASSVTAISYEQYF
cdr3_nt: TGTGCCAGTAGTGTTACAGCGATCTCCTACGAGCAGTACTTC
clone_size: -
cdr3_length: 14
v_call: TRBV19
d_call: -
j_call: TRBJ2-7

cdr3_aa: CASSSGPRETQYF
cdr3_nt: TGTGCCAGCAGCTCGGGCCCCCGGGAGACCCAGTACTTC
clone_size: -
cdr3_length: 13
v_call: TRBV7-3
d_call: -
j_call: TRBJ2-5

cdr3_aa: CASSIRTGTDTQYF
cdr3_nt: TGTGCCAGCAGTATCCGGACTGGCACAGATACGCAGTATTTT
clone_size: -
cdr3_length: 14
v_call: TRBV27
d_call: -
j_call: TRBJ2-3

cdr3_aa: CASSREYKTGAEAFF
cdr3_nt: TGTGCCAGCAGCCGGGAGTATAAAACGGGAGCTGAAGCTTTCTTT
clone_size: -
cdr3_length: 15
v_call: TRBV6-4
d_call: -
j_call: TRBJ1-1

cdr3_aa: CASSYDRVNTGELFF
cdr3_nt: TGTGCCAGCAGTTACGACAGGGTGAACACCGGGGAGCTGTTTTTT
clone_size: -
cdr3_length: 15
v_call: TRBV6-5
d_call: TRBD1
j_call: TRBJ2-2

cdr3_aa: CASSPTPLGPNTEAFF
cdr3_nt: TGTGCCAGCTCACCTACTCCCTTGGGACCGAACACTGAAGCTTTCTTT
clone_size: -
cdr3_length: 16
v_call: TRBV18
d_call: -
j_call: TRBJ1-1

cdr3_aa: CASSLGQGYEQFF
cdr3_nt: TGCGCCAGCAGCCTGGGACAGGGATATGAGCAGTTCTTC
clone_size: -
cdr3_length: 13
v_call: TRBV5-1
d_call: TRBD1
j_call: TRBJ2-1

cdr3_aa: CASSYIAGGYQETQYF
cdr3_nt: TGTGCCAGCAGTTACATAGCGGGGGGATACCAAGAGACCCAGTACTTC
clone_size: -
cdr3_length: 16
v_call: TRBV6-5
d_call: TRBD2
j_call: TRBJ2-5

cdr3_aa: CASSYGTANTGELFF
cdr3_nt: TGTGCCAGCAGTTACGGGACAGCGAACACCGGGGAGCTGTTTTTT
clone_size: once
cdr3_length: 15
v_call: TRBV6-6
d_call: TRBD1
j_call: TRBJ2-2

cdr3_aa: CASSYDRFNQPQHF
cdr3_nt: TGTGCCAGCAGTTATGACAGATTCAATCAGCCCCAGCATTTT
clone_size: -
cdr3_length: 14
v_call: TRBV6-5
d_call: -
j_call: TRBJ1-5

cdr3_aa: CASSDRAEETQYF
cdr3_nt: TGTGCCAGCAGTGACAGGGCAGAAGAGACCCAGTACTTC
clone_size: -
cdr3_length: 13
v_call: TRBV28
d_call: TRBD1
j_call: TRBJ2-5

cdr3_aa: CAAKPGQGQRAFF
cdr3_nt: TGTGCCGCCAAGCCCGGACAGGGGCAACGAGCTTTCTTT
clone_size: -
cdr3_length: 13
v_call: TRBV6-5
d_call: TRBD1
j_call: TRBJ1-1

cdr3_aa: CASSLDAGGYTF
cdr3_nt: TGTGCCAGCAGCTTGGACGCGGGAGGCTACACCTTC
clone_size: -
cdr3_length: 12
v_call: TRBV5-6
d_call: -
j_call: TRBJ1-2

cdr3_aa: CATRNGQGDTEAFF
cdr3_nt: TGTGCCACCCGTAACGGTCAGGGAGACACTGAAGCTTTCTTT
clone_size: -
cdr3_length: 14
v_call: TRBV27
d_call: -
j_call: TRBJ1-1

cdr3_aa: CASSYLGGTYEQYF
cdr3_nt: TGTGCCAGCAGTTACCTCGGCGGGACTTACGAGCAGTACTTC
clone_size: -
cdr3_length: 14
v_call: TRBV6-6
d_call: -
j_call: TRBJ2-7

cdr3_aa: CASSIVPWTGVNEQFF
cdr3_nt: TGTGCCAGTAGTATAGTCCCCTGGACAGGGGTCAATGAGCAGTTCTTC
clone_size: -
cdr3_length: 16
v_call: TRBV19
d_call: TRBD1
j_call: TRBJ2-1

cdr3_aa: CASSPQLAGSSYNEQFF
cdr3_nt: TGCGCCAGCAGCCCCCAACTCGCGGGAAGCTCCTACAATGAGCAGTTCTTC
clone_size: -
cdr3_length: 17
v_call: TRBV4-1
d_call: -
j_call: TRBJ2-1

cdr3_aa: CASSYGGPWGAFF
cdr3_nt: TGTGCCAGCAGTTATGGGGGTCCATGGGGAGCTTTCTTT
clone_size: -
cdr3_length: 13
v_call: TRBV28
d_call: -
j_call: TRBJ1-1

cdr3_aa: CASSTHIAGGRGTQYF
cdr3_nt: TGTGCCAGCAGCACACACATAGCGGGAGGTCGGGGGACCCAGTACTTC
clone_size: -
cdr3_length: 16
v_call: TRBV28
d_call: TRBD2
j_call: TRBJ2-5

cdr3_aa: CASSLERTSQETQYF
cdr3_nt: TGTGCCAGCAGCTTAGAAAGGACTAGCCAAGAGACCCAGTACTTC
clone_size: -
cdr3_length: 15
v_call: TRBV7-7
d_call: TRBD2
j_call: TRBJ2-5

cdr3_aa: CASSNGLTFNYGYTF
cdr3_nt: TGTGCCAGTAGTAACGGACTGACCTTCAACTATGGCTACACCTTC
clone_size: -
cdr3_length: 15
v_call: TRBV19
d_call: -
j_call: TRBJ1-2

cdr3_aa: CASSQVPGGYNEQFF
cdr3_nt: TGCGCCAGCAGCCAAGTCCCGGGAGGGTACAATGAGCAGTTCTTC
clone_size: -
cdr3_length: 15
v_call: TRBV4-1
d_call: TRBD2
j_call: TRBJ2-1

cdr3_aa: CASSLTQNRAFYNEQFF
cdr3_nt: TGCGCCAGCAGCCTAACCCAGAACAGGGCTTTCTACAATGAGCAGTTCTTC
clone_size: -
cdr3_length: 17
v_call: TRBV4-1
d_call: -
j_call: TRBJ2-1

cdr3_aa: CASSRPAASQTQYF
cdr3_nt: TGTGCCAGCAGCCGCCCGGCGGCCTCCCAGACCCAGTACTTC
clone_size: once
cdr3_length: 14
v_call: TRBV7-9
d_call: -
j_call: TRBJ2-5

cdr3_aa: CASSGHRDPYFYEQYF
cdr3_nt: TGTGCCAGCAGCGGACACAGGGATCCCTACTTCTACGAGCAGTACTTC
clone_size: -
cdr3_length: 16
v_call: TRBV7-8
d_call: -
j_call: TRBJ2-7

cdr3_aa: CASSYGLVGGSYEQYF
cdr3_nt: TGTGCCAGCAGCTATGGACTAGTAGGGGGCTCCTACGAGCAGTACTTC
clone_size: -
cdr3_length: 16
v_call: TRBV5-6
d_call: -
j_call: TRBJ2-7

cdr3_aa: CASSWWGSGEAFF
cdr3_nt: TGTGCCAGCAGTTGGTGGGGCTCCGGTGAAGCTTTCTTT
clone_size: few
cdr3_length: 13
v_call: TRBV28
d_call: -
j_call: TRBJ1-1

cdr3_aa: CASSEAPGSEQYF
cdr3_nt: TGTGCCAGCAGTGAAGCCCCAGGGTCCGAGCAGTACTTC
clone_size: -
cdr3_length: 13
v_call: TRBV2
d_call: -
j_call: TRBJ2-7

cdr3_aa: CASSEFGGVYEQYF
cdr3_nt: TGCGCCAGCAGTGAGTTTGGAGGGGTCTACGAGCAGTACTTC
clone_size: -
cdr3_length: 14
v_call: TRBV10-2
d_call: -
j_call: TRBJ2-7

cdr3_aa: CASRVRQAGYEQFF
cdr3_nt: TGTGCCAGCAGAGTAAGGCAGGCGGGCTATGAGCAGTTCTTC
clone_size: once
cdr3_length: 14
v_call: TRBV2
d_call: -
j_call: TRBJ2-1

cdr3_aa: CASSEIALSYEQYF
cdr3_nt: TGTGCCAGCAGTGAAATAGCGTTATCCTACGAGCAGTACTTC
clone_size: -
cdr3_length: 14
v_call: TRBV2
d_call: -
j_call: TRBJ2-7

cdr3_aa: CAISRGPAGGDEQYF
cdr3_nt: TGTGCCATCAGCCGGGGCCCTGCAGGGGGGGACGAGCAGTACTTC
clone_size: once
cdr3_length: 15
v_call: TRBV10-3
d_call: -
j_call: TRBJ2-7

cdr3_aa: CASSGAGYYGYTF
cdr3_nt: TGTGCCAGCAGCGGAGCAGGGTACTATGGCTACACCTTC
clone_size: -
cdr3_length: 13
v_call: TRBV5-4
d_call: -
j_call: TRBJ1-2

cdr3_aa: CASSVPRAGELFF
cdr3_nt: TGCGCCAGCAGCGTACCAAGAGCCGGGGAGCTGTTTTTT
clone_size: once
cdr3_length: 13
v_call: TRBV4-1
d_call: -
j_call: TRBJ2-2

cdr3_aa: CATSTRGGINNEQFF
cdr3_nt: TGTGCCACCTCGACTCGGGGGGGGATTAACAATGAGCAGTTCTTC
clone_size: once
cdr3_length: 15
v_call: TRBV27
d_call: TRBD2
j_call: TRBJ2-1

cdr3_aa: CASSPVNTGELFF
cdr3_nt: TGTGCCAGCAGCCCAGTAAACACCGGGGAGCTGTTTTTT
clone_size: -
cdr3_length: 13
v_call: TRBV11-3
d_call: -
j_call: TRBJ2-2

cdr3_aa: CASSQGQGAIYEQYF
cdr3_nt: TGCGCCAGCAGCCAAGGACAGGGGGCGATCTACGAGCAGTACTTC
clone_size: -
cdr3_length: 15
v_call: TRBV5-1
d_call: TRBD1
j_call: TRBJ2-7

cdr3_aa: CAISGVSGNEQYF
cdr3_nt: TGTGCCATCAGTGGAGTTAGCGGGAACGAGCAGTACTTC
clone_size: -
cdr3_length: 13
v_call: TRBV10-3
d_call: TRBD2
j_call: TRBJ2-7

cdr3_aa: CASSITASTYEQYF
cdr3_nt: TGTGCCAGTAGTATTACGGCATCTACCTACGAGCAGTACTTC
clone_size: -
cdr3_length: 14
v_call: TRBV19
d_call: -
j_call: TRBJ2-7

cdr3_aa: CASNVDRAGNQPQHF
cdr3_nt: TGTGCCAGCAACGTCGACAGGGCAGGGAATCAGCCCCAGCATTTT
clone_size: -
cdr3_length: 15
v_call: TRBV6-6
d_call: TRBD1
j_call: TRBJ1-5

cdr3_aa: CASSSRTGDNEQFF
cdr3_nt: TGTGCCAGCAGTTCTCGGACAGGGGACAATGAGCAGTTCTTC
clone_size: -
cdr3_length: 14
v_call: TRBV7-6
d_call: TRBD1
j_call: TRBJ2-1

cdr3_aa: CASRQGSSGNTIYF
cdr3_nt: TGCGCCAGCCGACAGGGCAGCTCTGGAAACACCATATATTTT
clone_size: -
cdr3_length: 14
v_call: TRBV5-1
d_call: TRBD1
j_call: TRBJ1-3